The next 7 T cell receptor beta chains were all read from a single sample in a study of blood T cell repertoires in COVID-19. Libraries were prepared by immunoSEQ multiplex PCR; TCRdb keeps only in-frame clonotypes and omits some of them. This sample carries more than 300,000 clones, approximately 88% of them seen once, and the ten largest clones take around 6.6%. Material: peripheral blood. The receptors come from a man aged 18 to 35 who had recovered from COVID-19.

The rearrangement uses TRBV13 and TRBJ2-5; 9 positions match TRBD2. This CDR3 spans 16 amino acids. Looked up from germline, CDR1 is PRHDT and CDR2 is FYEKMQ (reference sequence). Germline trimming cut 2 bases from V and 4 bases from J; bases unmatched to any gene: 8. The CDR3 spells CASSLRASGEGETQYF. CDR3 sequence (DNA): TGTGCCAGCAGCTTAAGGGCTAGCGGGGAAGGAGAGACCCAGTACTTC.

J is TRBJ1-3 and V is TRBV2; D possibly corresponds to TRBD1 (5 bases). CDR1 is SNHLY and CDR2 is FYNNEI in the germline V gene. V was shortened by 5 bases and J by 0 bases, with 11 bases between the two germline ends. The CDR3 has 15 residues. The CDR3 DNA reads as TGTGCCAGCAGTTTGGGACTGAACTCTGGAAACACCATATATTTT. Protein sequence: CASSLGLNSGNTIYF.

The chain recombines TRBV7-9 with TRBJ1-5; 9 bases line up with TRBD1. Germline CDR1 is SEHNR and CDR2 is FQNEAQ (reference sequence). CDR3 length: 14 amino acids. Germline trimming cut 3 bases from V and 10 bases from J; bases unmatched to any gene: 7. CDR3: CASSLGQGSGPQHF. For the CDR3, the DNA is TGTGCCAGCAGCTTGGGACAGGGTTCAGGTCCCCAGCATTTT.

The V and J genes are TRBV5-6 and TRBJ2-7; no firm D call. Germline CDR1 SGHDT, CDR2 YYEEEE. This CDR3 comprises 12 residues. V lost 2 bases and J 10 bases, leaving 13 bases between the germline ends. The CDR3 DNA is TGTGCCAGCAGCTTTTTAGACATGATCCAGTACTTC. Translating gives CASSFLDMIQYF.

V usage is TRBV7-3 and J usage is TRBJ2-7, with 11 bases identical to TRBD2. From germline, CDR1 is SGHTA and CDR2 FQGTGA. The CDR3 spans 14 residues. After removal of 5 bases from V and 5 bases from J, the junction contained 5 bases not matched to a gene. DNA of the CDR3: TGTGCCAGCAGCCACGGGACTAGCGGAAACGAGCAGTACTTC. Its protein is CASSHGTSGNEQYF.

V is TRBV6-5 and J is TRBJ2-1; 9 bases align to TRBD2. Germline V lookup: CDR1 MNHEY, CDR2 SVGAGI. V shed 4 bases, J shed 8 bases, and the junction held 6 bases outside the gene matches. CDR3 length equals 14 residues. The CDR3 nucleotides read TGTGCCAGCAGTTCACTCAAGCGGGGGGATGAGCAGTTCTTC. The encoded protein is CASSSLKRGDEQFF.

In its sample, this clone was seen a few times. CDR3 loop: CASSYRESGEQFF. As DNA, the CDR3 is TGTGCCAGCAGTTACAGGGAATCGGGTGAGCAGTTCTTC. This chain connects TRBV7-8 to TRBJ2-1; weak D call: TRBD1 (6 bases). CDR1 SGHVS and CDR2 FQNEAQ come from the germline V gene. V lost 6 bases and J 9 bases, leaving 15 bases between the germline ends. This CDR3 has 13 residues.